This T cell receptor (beta chain) was obtained from a study of blood T cells in healthy people across ages. Study findings and constraints: Compared with aged donors, long-lived donors showed fewer expanded clones, suggesting selection.

Germline V gives CDR1 LGHNA, CDR2 YNFKEQ. V was trimmed by 1 base and J by 5 bases, leaving 11 bases between them. The CDR3 totals 14 residues. With a J-beta primer mix and a sample-barcoded 5' primer, a second PCR ran roughly 6 to 12 cycles. TCRdb called the 5' RACE reads again in MiXCR, with one record for every CDR3 protein. In the table there are roughly 500,000 distinct CDR3 sequences, approximately 30% of which are singletons. Worth noting for this clonotype: The antigen is undetermined.

This sequence joins TRBV4-2 and TRBJ2-5; D may be TRBD2 (5 bases). The TCR comes from a woman in her seventies in good health. Sequenced material: blood. DNA for the CDR3: TGTGCCAGCAGCCAAGCGGGGATGCTGGAGACCCAGTACTTC. Translating it yields CASSQAGMLETQYF.